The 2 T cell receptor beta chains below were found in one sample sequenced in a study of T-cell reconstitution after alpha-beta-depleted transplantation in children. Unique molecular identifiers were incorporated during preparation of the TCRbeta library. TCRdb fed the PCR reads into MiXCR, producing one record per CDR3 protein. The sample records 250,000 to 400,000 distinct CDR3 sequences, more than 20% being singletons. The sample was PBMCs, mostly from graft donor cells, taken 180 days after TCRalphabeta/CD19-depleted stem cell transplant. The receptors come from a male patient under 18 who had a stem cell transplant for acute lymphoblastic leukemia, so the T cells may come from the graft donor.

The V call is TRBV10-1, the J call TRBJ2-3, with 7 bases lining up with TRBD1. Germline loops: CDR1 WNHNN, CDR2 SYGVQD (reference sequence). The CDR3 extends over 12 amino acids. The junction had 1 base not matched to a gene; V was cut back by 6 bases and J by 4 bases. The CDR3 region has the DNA TGCGCCAGCAGCGGACAGGCAGATACGCAGTATTTT. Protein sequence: CASSGQADTQYF.

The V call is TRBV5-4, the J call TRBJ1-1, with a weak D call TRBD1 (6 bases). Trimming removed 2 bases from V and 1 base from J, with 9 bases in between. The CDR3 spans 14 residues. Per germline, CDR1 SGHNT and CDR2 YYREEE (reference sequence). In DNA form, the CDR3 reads TGTGCCAGCAGCTTAAAGGGACAGAACACTGAAGCTTTCTTT. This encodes CASSLKGQNTEAFF.